Here is one TCR beta chain with its context. The antigen is not known. Clones were read by immunoSEQ multiplex PCR, and TCRdb kept only the in-frame ones, dropping some. The table lists about 100,000 clones, roughly 90% of them singletons. This entry comes from a study of graft-versus-host responses after intestinal transplantation. Trimming removed 3 bases at V and 8 bases at J, with 19 bases between. Germline CDR1 is SNHLY and CDR2 is FYNNEI. This CDR3 has 15 residues. The clonotype originates from a human donor who was the organ donor for an intestinal transplant. The V and J genes are TRBV2 and TRBJ1-2; D remains unclear. This specimen was unstimulated CD4+ T cells sorted from spleen or lymph node cells, taken before transplant. The CDR3 DNA reads as TGTGCCAGCAGTGAGCTTCTTCGTAGTGCACAAGGCTACACCTTC. Residues: CASSELLRSAQGYTF. Combining the CDR3 with reference TRBV2 and TRBJ1-2 gives the whole variable domain EPEVTQTPSHQVTQMGQEVILRCVPISNHLYFYWYRQILGQKVEFLVSFYNNEISEKSEIFDDQFSVERPDGSNFTLKIRSTKLEDSAMYFCASSELLRSAQGYTFGSGTRLTVV.